The TCR beta chain described here comes from a study of blood T cells in healthy people across ages. As concerns this clonotype: The antigen is unknown.

Study-wide results and limits: The percentage of naive T cells correlated strongly with TCR beta diversity.

Trimming pared 0 bases from V and 6 bases from J, leaving 12 bases between. The CDR3 covers 14 residues. Germline V gene sequence: CDR1 LGHDT, CDR2 YNNKEL (reference sequence). Sample-barcoded 5' priming and a J-beta primer mix drove a second PCR of 7 to 11 cycles. At least 2.5 million CDR3-containing paired-end reads were obtained per sample. TCRdb used MiXCR to reprocess the 5' RACE reads, holding one entry per CDR3 protein. This sample has about 1,400,000 distinct CDR3 sequences; approximately 60% occur once, and the top ten carry 6.5% to 8.5%. Each donor supplied approximately 10 milliliters of peripheral blood.

What was sequenced was blood. The chain uses TRBV3-1 and TRBJ2-7; D gene unclear. The receptor was derived from a man aged 18 to 30 in good health. Here the CDR3 reads CASSQDSWPREQYF. DNA of the CDR3: TGTGCCAGCAGCCAAGATAGCTGGCCCCGCGAGCAGTACTTC.